This T cell receptor (beta chain) was identified during a study of metastatic and nonmetastatic thyroid tumors. Turning to the study itself: A comparison of repertoires was made across blood and tumor or nodule tissue from malignant and benign thyroid patients.

TCRdb re-called the PCR reads via MiXCR. The sample lists approximately 65,000 clones; more than 3.5% were seen once. This clone was counted only a few times. Trimming took 6 bases from V and 5 from J; bases not matched to a gene: 19. The CDR3 is 20 residues long. Germline V gene data show CDR1 as LGHNA and CDR2 as YNFKEQ. All patients were untreated before thyroid surgery. This chain uses TRBV4-2 with TRBJ2-3; TRBD2 aligns across 14 bases. This clonotype was obtained from a female donor with papillary thyroid cancer or a benign thyroid nodule (not recorded which). Some clones in this sample may be carry-over from other donors' samples. Sequenced: blood. CDR3 DNA: TGTGCCAGCAGATCAATCCGGACTAGCGGGAGGACTTGGTGGTTAGATACGCAGTATTTT. The encoded protein is CASRSIRTSGRTWWLDTQYF.